This T cell receptor beta chain was found in a study of cytomegalovirus exposure and HLA in healthy donors. Study overall: The early release's HLA-typed donors yielded tens of millions of unique TCRs. Overall study findings and caveats: The presence/absence work took it that sequencing depth was about the same across donors. An analysis done earlier found most TCR beta V segments productive about 87% or about 30% of the time. Per published accounts, TCR beta sequences correctly predicted the HLA-A and HLA-B alleles of most subjects.

Worth noting for this clone: What it recognizes is unknown.

The PCR ran on 60 Vbeta and 13 Jbeta primers. Method: immunoSEQ multiplex PCR; TCRdb's copy keeps in-frame clones and lacks some. This sample has over 150,000 clones, with approximately 80% found just once. Germline values: CDR1 SGHAT, CDR2 FQNNGV. The CDR3 extends over 17 amino acids. With 5 bases removed from V and 0 bases from J, the gap between germline ends came to 17 bases. Sequenced: PBMCs. This clonotype was sampled from a man aged 25-40 years in good health and CMV-seropositive. The chain joins TRBV11-2 to TRBJ2-1; no firm D call. The chain's CDR3 is CASSIGSGGSSYNEQFF. CDR3 coding DNA: TGTGCCAGCAGCATAGGCTCCGGCGGCAGCTCCTACAATGAGCAGTTCTTC. Using reference TRBV11-2 and TRBJ2-1 for the parts outside the CDR3, the full variable domain is EAGVAQSPRYKIIEKRQSVAFWCNPISGHATLYWYQQILGQGPKLLIQFQNNGVVDDSQLPKDRFSAERLKGVDSTLKIQPAKLEDSAVYLCASSIGSGGSSYNEQFFGPGTRLTVL.